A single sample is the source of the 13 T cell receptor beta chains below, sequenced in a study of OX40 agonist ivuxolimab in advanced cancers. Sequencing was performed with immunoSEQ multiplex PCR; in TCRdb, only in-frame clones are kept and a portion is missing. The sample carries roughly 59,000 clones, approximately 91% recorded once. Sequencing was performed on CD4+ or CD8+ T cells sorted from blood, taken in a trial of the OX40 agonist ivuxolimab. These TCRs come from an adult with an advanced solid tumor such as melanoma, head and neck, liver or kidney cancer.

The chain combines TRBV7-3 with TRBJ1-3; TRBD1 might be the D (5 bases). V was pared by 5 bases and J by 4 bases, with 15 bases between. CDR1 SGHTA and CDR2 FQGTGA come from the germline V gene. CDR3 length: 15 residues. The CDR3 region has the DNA TGTGCCAGCAGCGAGAGGGGAAATGCAGGAAACACCATATATTTT. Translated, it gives CASSERGNAGNTIYF.

Here the CDR3 DNA reads TGTGCCAGCGGCCGGGACACCTACGAGCAGTACTTC. It yields the protein CASGRDTYEQYF. The V call is TRBV2, the J call TRBJ2-7, with D maybe TRBD1 (6 bases). The germline V and J ends were trimmed by 8 bases and 2 bases, with 10 bases remaining between them. Germline V gene lookup returns CDR1 SNHLY and CDR2 FYNNEI. The CDR3 runs 12 residues.

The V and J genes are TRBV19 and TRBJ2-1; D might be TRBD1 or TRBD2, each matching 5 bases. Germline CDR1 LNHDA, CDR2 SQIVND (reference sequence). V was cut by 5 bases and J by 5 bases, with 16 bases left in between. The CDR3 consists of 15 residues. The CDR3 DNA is TGTGCCAGTAGTTTCGGAGCGCTGGGGGACAATGAGCAGTTCTTC. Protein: CASSFGALGDNEQFF.

The CDR3 coding sequence is TGTGCCAGCAGTTTAGGGGCAGGGAATCAGCCCCAGCATTTT. Amino acids: CASSLGAGNQPQHF. The rearrangement links TRBV28 to TRBJ1-5; a possible D gene is TRBD1 (5 bases). Trimming took off 2 bases at V and 4 bases at J, with 9 bases between the two ends. Germline lookup yields CDR1 MDHEN and CDR2 SYDVKM. This CDR3 contains 14 residues.

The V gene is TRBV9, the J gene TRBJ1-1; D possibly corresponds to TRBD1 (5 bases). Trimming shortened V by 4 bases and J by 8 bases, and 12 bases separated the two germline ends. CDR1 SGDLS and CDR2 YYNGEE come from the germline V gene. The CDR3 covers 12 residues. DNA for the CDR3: TGTGCCAGCAGCCACAGGCGATCGGAAGCTTTCTTT. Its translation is CASSHRRSEAFF. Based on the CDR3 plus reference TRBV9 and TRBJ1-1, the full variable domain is DSGVTQTPKHLITATGQRVTLRCSPRSGDLSVYWYQQSLDQGLQFLIQYYNGEERAKGNILERFSAQQFPDLHSELNLSSLELGDSALYFCASSHRRSEAFFGQGTRLTVV.

The CDR3 DNA follows: TGTGCCAGCAGTTTATCTTTCGGGGCGAACTATGGCTACACCTTC. Translation: CASSLSFGANYGYTF. This chain connects TRBV27 to TRBJ1-2, with D possibly being TRBD1 (5 bases). Trimming cost V 0 bases and J 2 bases, with 10 bases left between them. The CDR3 runs 15 residues. Per the germline V gene, CDR1 is MNHEY and CDR2 is SMNVEV (reference sequence).

CDR3 coding DNA: TGTGCCAGCAGCTTGGTACAGGGGGGAGGCAATGAGCAGTTCTTC. Its protein is CASSLVQGGGNEQFF. The chain carries TRBV5-4 and TRBJ2-1, with TRBD1 identical over 8 bases. In germline, CDR1 is SGHNT, CDR2 YYREEE (reference sequence). Trimming cost V 0 bases and J 6 bases; bases outside gene matches: 5. This CDR3 has 15 residues.

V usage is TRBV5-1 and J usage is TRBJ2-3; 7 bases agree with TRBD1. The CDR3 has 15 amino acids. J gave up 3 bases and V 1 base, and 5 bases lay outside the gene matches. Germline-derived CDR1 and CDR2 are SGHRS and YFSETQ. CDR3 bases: TGCGCCAGCAGCTTGAAAACAGGGGCTACAGATACGCAGTATTTT. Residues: CASSLKTGATDTQYF.

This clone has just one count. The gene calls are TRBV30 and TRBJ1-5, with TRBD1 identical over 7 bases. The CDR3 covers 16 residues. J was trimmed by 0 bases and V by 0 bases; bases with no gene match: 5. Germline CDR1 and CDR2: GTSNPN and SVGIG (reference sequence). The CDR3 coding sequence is TGTGCCTGGAGTGTACGGACAGGAACTAGCAATCAGCCCCAGCATTTT. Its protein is CAWSVRTGTSNQPQHF.

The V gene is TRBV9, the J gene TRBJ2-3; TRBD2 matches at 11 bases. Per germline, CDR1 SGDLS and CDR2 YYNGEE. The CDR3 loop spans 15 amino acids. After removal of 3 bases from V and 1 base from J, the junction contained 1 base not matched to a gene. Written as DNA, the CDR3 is TGTGCCAGCAGCGAGGGACTAGCGGGCACAGATACGCAGTATTTT. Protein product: CASSEGLAGTDTQYF.

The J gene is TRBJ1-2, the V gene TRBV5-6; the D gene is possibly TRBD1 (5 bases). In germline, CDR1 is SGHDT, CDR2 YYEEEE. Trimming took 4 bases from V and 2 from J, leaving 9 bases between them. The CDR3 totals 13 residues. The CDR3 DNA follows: TGTGCCAGCAGCGCGGGACGGAACTATGGCTACACCTTC. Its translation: CASSAGRNYGYTF.

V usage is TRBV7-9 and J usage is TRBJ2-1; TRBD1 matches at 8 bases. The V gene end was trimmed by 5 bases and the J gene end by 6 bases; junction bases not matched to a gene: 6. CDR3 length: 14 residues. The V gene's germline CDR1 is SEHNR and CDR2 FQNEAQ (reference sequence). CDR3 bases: TGTGCCAGCAGCACTGGACAGGGATTCAATGAGCAGTTCTTC. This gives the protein CASSTGQGFNEQFF.

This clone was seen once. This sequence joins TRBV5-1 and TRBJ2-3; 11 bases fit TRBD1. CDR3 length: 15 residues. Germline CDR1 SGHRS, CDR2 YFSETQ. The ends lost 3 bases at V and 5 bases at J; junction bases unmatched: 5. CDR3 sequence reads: CASSSQGQGVDTQYF. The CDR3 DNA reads TGCGCCAGCAGCTCCCAGGGACAGGGGGTAGATACGCAGTATTTT. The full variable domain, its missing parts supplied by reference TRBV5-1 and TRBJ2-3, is KAGVTQTPRYLIKTRGQQVTLSCSPISGHRSVSWYQQTPGQGLQFLFEYFSETQRNKGNFPGRFSGRQFSNSRSEMNVSTLELGDSALYLCASSSQGQGVDTQYFGPGTRLTVL.